Presented here are 5 T cell receptor beta chains from one specimen sequenced in a study of neurological immune-mediated disorders. In TCRdb, the 5' RACE reads were re-called with MiXCR into one record per CDR3 protein. Among 50,000 or so distinct CDR3 sequences listed, roughly an eighth were seen once. Sequencing was done on a sample of PBMCs. These receptors were taken from a man aged 55 to 70 in good health.

This clonotype was observed at least ten times. V is TRBV14 and J is TRBJ2-7; no clear D gene. Trimming pared 6 bases from V and 3 bases from J, leaving 12 bases between. This CDR3 has 13 amino acids. CDR1 is SGHDN, CDR2 FVKESK, per germline. CDR3 nucleotide sequence: TGTGCCAGCAGTCCCTATACCAACTACGAGCAGTACTTC. It is translated as CASSPYTNYEQYF.

This clonotype was detected many times. The genes are TRBV5-1 and TRBJ2-1; maybe TRBD2 (5 bases). This CDR3 spans 15 amino acids. V dropped 7 bases and J dropped 6 bases, with 20 bases sitting between them. Germline V gene sequence: CDR1 SGHRS, CDR2 YFSETQ. The CDR3 is CASSTEGYSSNEQFF. CDR3 nucleotide sequence: TGCGCCAGCTCAACTGAGGGCTACAGCTCCAATGAGCAGTTCTTC.

With regard to this clonotype: Because the CDR3's place on the DNA is in doubt, the DNA is left out and the CDR3 is given as listed by TCRdb. The V call is TRBV5-5, the J call TRBJ1-1. From germline, CDR1 is SGHKS and CDR2 YYEKEE (reference sequence). The CDR3 is made up of 22 amino acids, end residues included. The CDR3 region is CASSFYICSARDQGLRNTEAFF.

This clonotype was detected many times. This chain uses TRBV7-9 with TRBJ2-2, with D possibly matching TRBD1 (6 bases). The CDR3 has 17 residues. Germline lookup yields CDR1 SEHNR and CDR2 FQNEAQ (reference sequence). Trimming took 4 bases from V and 1 from J, leaving 16 bases between them. The CDR3 sequence is CASSSSPGDGNTGELFF. For the CDR3, the DNA is TGTGCCAGCAGCTCTTCCCCAGGGGATGGGAACACCGGGGAGCTGTTTTTT.

The chain recombines TRBV29-1 with TRBJ1-5; D perhaps matches TRBD1 (5 bases). CDR1 is SQVTM and CDR2 is ANQGSEA in the germline V gene. This CDR3 is built from 13 residues. Trimming stripped 6 bases from V and 4 bases from J, with 13 bases between. The CDR3 sequence is CSVGREKNQPQHF. CDR3 coding DNA: TGCAGCGTGGGACGGGAGAAAAATCAGCCCCAGCATTTT.